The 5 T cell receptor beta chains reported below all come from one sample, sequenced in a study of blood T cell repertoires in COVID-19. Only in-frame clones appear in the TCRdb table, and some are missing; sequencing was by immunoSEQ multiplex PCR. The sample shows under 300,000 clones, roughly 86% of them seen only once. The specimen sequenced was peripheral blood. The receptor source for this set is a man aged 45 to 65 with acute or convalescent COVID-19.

DNA for the CDR3: TGTGCCAGCAGTTTACCGCAGGGGTACTTCGGGAACATTCAGTACTTC. Protein sequence: CASSLPQGYFGNIQYF. The rearrangement uses TRBV28 and TRBJ2-4; the D gene is possibly TRBD1 (6 bases). The V end lost 2 bases, the J end lost 7 bases, and 18 bases lay between the germline ends. This CDR3 has 16 amino acids. Looked up from germline, CDR1 is MDHEN and CDR2 is SYDVKM. The full variable domain, its missing parts supplied by reference TRBV28 and TRBJ2-4, is DVKVTQSSRYLVKRTGEKVFLECVQDMDHENMFWYRQDPGLGLRLIYFSYDVKMKEKGDIPEGYSVSREKKERFSLILESASTNQTSMYLCASSLPQGYFGNIQYFGAGTRLSVL.

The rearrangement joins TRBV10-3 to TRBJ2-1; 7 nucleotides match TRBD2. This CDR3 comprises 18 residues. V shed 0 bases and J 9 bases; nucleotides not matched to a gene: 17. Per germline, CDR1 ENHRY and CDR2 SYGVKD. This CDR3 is CAISESRLGSGTPSEQFF. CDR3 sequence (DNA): TGTGCCATCAGTGAGTCCCGATTAGGAAGCGGGACCCCTAGTGAGCAGTTCTTC.

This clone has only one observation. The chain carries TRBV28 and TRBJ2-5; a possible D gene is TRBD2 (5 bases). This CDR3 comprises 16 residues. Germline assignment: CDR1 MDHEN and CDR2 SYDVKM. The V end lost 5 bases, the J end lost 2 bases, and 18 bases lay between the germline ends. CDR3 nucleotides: TGTGCCAGCAGTAACACTGATACCGGGGTACAAGAGACCCAGTACTTC. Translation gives CASSNTDTGVQETQYF.

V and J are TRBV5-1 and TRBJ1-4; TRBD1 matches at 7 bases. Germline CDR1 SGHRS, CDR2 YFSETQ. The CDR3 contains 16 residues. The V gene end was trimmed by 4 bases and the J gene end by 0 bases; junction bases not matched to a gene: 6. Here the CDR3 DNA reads TGCGCCAGCAGCCCGGGGGGGACAGCAACTAATGAAAAACTGTTTTTT. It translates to CASSPGGTATNEKLFF.

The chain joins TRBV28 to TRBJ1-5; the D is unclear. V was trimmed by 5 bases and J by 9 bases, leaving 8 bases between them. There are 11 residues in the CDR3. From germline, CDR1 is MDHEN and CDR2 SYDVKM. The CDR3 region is CASSLAGPQHF. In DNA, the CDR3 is TGTGCCAGCAGTCTGGCTGGGCCCCAGCATTTT.